This TCR beta chain was identified in a study of blood T cell repertoires in COVID-19. Looking at the study overall: The United States, Italy and Spain supplied acute and convalescent COVID-19 samples. PBMCs, B-cell-depleted T cells, or T cells provided the cDNA or gDNA that made up the material.

The participants were between roughly 18 and 89 years old and came from under 25 US areas. Two negative PCRs, clearance, or symptom resolution characterized the recovered Cohort 3 donors. The repertoire was sequenced with immunoSEQ multiplex PCR; TCRdb's copy has only in-frame clones and lacks some. The repertoire consists of approximately 200,000 clones, with 80% to 90% occurring once and the leading ten covering approximately 10%. The sequencing sample was made of PBMCs or T cells enriched from blood (not recorded which). The TCR sequence derives from a man aged 35-49 years who had recovered from COVID-19.

The CDR3, as DNA: TGTGCCAGCAGTTACCCATTGACTAGCGGGAGGTACGAGCAGTACTTC. Amino acid sequence: CASSYPLTSGRYEQYF. This chain links TRBV6-6 with TRBJ2-7; 13 bases agree with TRBD2. V shed 2 bases, J shed 4 bases, and the junction held 5 bases outside the gene matches. The germline V gene has CDR1 MNHNY and CDR2 SVGAGI (reference sequence). This CDR3 has 16 amino acids.